The 21 T cell receptor beta chains below all came from one sample that was sequenced in a study of OX40 agonist ivuxolimab in advanced cancers. The assay was immunoSEQ multiplex PCR, and TCRdb's table has in-frame clones only and misses some. The sample has approximately 62,000 clones, 85% to 95% seen once. The specimen was CD4+ or CD8+ T cells sorted from blood, collected in a trial of the OX40 agonist ivuxolimab. Source of these receptors: an adult with an advanced solid tumor such as melanoma, head and neck, liver or kidney cancer.

The chain joins TRBV27 to TRBJ2-7, with TRBD1 identical over 8 bases. CDR1 is MNHEY, CDR2 SMNVEV, per germline (reference sequence). The junction had 7 bases not matched to a gene; V was cut back by 5 bases and J by 1 base. The CDR3 totals 15 residues. The CDR3 is CASSVGQGISYEQYF. CDR3 DNA sequence: TGTGCCAGCAGTGTCGGACAGGGTATATCCTACGAGCAGTACTTC.

The V gene is TRBV7-2, the J gene TRBJ2-1, with D perhaps given as TRBD1 or TRBD2 (5 bases each). The CDR3 spans 14 residues. CDR1 and CDR2 (germline): SGHTA, FQGNSA. Trimming stripped 6 bases from V and 2 bases from J, with 11 bases between. The CDR3 is CASRIQGPYNEQFF. The CDR3 nucleotides are TGTGCCAGCAGGATCCAGGGACCCTACAATGAGCAGTTCTTC.

J is TRBJ2-7 and V is TRBV27; D call uncertain. Between the trimmed V and J ends, which lost 1 base and 1 base, there was a span of 8 bases. CDR3 length equals 14 residues. The germline gives CDR1 MNHEY, CDR2 SMNVEV (reference sequence). CDR3 nucleotides: TGTGCCAGCAGTTTATTTTCTAGTTCCTACGAGCAGTACTTC. Translated: CASSLFSSSYEQYF.

The chain is built from TRBV4-1 and TRBJ2-5, with 8 bases lining up with TRBD1. This CDR3 has 16 residues. Germline V CDR1 and CDR2: MGHRA, YSYEKL. With 3 bases clipped from V and 4 bases from J, the junction kept 10 bases outside the gene matches. CDR3 region: CASSQLPSGQGETQYF. The CDR3 DNA follows: TGCGCCAGCAGCCAGCTTCCCTCTGGACAGGGAGAGACCCAGTACTTC.

Of note for this clone: The same CDR3 also results from other DNA sequences found in this sample. The chain couples TRBV9 to TRBJ2-1; no definite D call. V was cut by 4 bases and J by 5 bases, with 4 bases left in between. This CDR3 is built from 11 residues. CDR1 is SGDLS, CDR2 YYNGEE, per germline. The CDR3 protein is CASSTNNEQFF. In DNA form, the CDR3 reads TGTGCCAGCAGCACCAACAATGAGCAGTTCTTC.

The CDR3 DNA is TGTGCCAGCAGTATTCACAGGGGGCCGAACACTGAAGCTTTCTTT. Translating it yields CASSIHRGPNTEAFF. The V call is TRBV27, the J call TRBJ1-1; TRBD1 matches at 9 bases. Germline CDR1 and CDR2: MNHEY and SMNVEV (reference sequence). V was clipped by 5 bases and J by 1 base; unmatched bases: 5. There are 15 residues in the CDR3.

In nucleotides, the CDR3 is TGCGCCAGCAGGGGGAACTATGGCTACACCTTC. Translating it yields CASRGNYGYTF. The gene calls are TRBV5-1 and TRBJ1-2, with D hard to call. V lost 5 bases and J 2 bases, leaving 4 bases between the germline ends. Germline V gene lookup returns CDR1 SGHRS and CDR2 YFSETQ. This CDR3 has 11 residues.

For the CDR3, the DNA is TGTGCCAGCAGCCAAGACATTGGGACAGTGTACGAGCAGTACTTC. This sequence encodes CASSQDIGTVYEQYF. The V gene is TRBV4-2, the J gene TRBJ2-7; 7 bases map to TRBD1. The CDR3 contains 15 residues. The ends lost 0 bases at V and 4 bases at J; junction bases unmatched: 6. The germline V gene encodes CDR1 LGHNA and CDR2 YNFKEQ.

V gene TRBV14 combines with J gene TRBJ1-1, with 7 bases that match TRBD1. This CDR3 contains 15 residues. Germline CDR1 and CDR2: SGHDN and FVKESK. With 0 bases clipped from V and 5 bases from J, the junction kept 6 bases outside the gene matches. The CDR3 DNA sequence: TGTGCCAGCAGCCAAGATCCCAGGGGGGTTACTGAAGCTTTCTTT. As protein: CASSQDPRGVTEAFF.

This rearrangement joins TRBV19 to TRBJ2-7, with TRBD2 matching 11 bases. CDR1 is LNHDA and CDR2 is SQIVND in the germline V gene (reference sequence). This CDR3 is 14 amino acids long. Trimming removed 9 bases from V and 2 bases from J; junction bases left unmatched: 6. The CDR3 protein is CASSTSGSPYEQYF. As DNA, the CDR3 is TGTGCCAGCTCAACTAGCGGGAGTCCCTACGAGCAGTACTTC. The full variable domain, completed using reference TRBV19 and TRBJ2-7, is DGGITQSPKYLFRKEGQNVTLSCEQNLNHDAMYWYRQDPGQGLRLIYYSQIVNDFQKGDIAEGYSVSREKKESFPLTVTSAQKNPTAFYLCASSTSGSPYEQYFGPGTRLTVT.

The rearrangement joins TRBV7-9 to TRBJ2-7, with TRBD1 matching over 8 bases. Germline V gene sequence: CDR1 SEHNR, CDR2 FQNEAQ (reference sequence). V lost 4 bases to trimming and J lost 2 bases; unmatched junction nucleotides: 7. The CDR3 sequence is 15 residues long. This CDR3 is CASSYLGTGPYEQYF. CDR3 DNA: TGTGCCAGCAGCTACCTAGGGACAGGTCCCTACGAGCAGTACTTC.

This clone was detected only once. V usage is TRBV6-5 and J usage is TRBJ2-3; D gene unclear. Germline V CDR1 and CDR2: MNHEY, SVGAGI. The CDR3 length is 12 residues. Trimming took off 6 bases at V and 4 bases at J, with 8 bases between the two ends. CDR3 protein: CASRGWADTQYF. The DNA of the CDR3 is TGTGCCAGCAGGGGGTGGGCAGATACGCAGTATTTT.

V gene TRBV21-1 combines with J gene TRBJ2-5; TRBD1, as called in the table, went unchecked against the DNA. TRBV21-1 is shown as a pseudogene. The CDR3 loop spans 14 amino acids. The CDR3 is CASPRTQAQETQYF. The CDR3 DNA sequence: TGTGCCAGCCCACGAACCCAGGCCCAAGAGACCCAGTACTTC.

The V and J genes are TRBV27 and TRBJ1-2; TRBD1 matches at 7 bases. This CDR3 comprises 16 residues. J was trimmed by 1 base and V by 5 bases; bases with no gene match: 10. Germline-derived CDR1 and CDR2 are MNHEY and SMNVEV (reference sequence). The CDR3 coding sequence is TGTGCCAGCAGTGGGTCAGGGGGAGAATATAACTATGGCTACACCTTC. Its protein is CASSGSGGEYNYGYTF.

The chain recombines TRBV6-6 with TRBJ2-4; D call uncertain. The ends were cut back, 5 bases at V and 0 bases at J, with 11 bases in the middle. The CDR3 consists of 15 residues. Per germline, CDR1 MNHNY and CDR2 SVGAGI (reference sequence). CDR3 residues: CASSVVAEAKNIQYF. In DNA form, the CDR3 reads TGTGCCAGCAGTGTGGTAGCAGAAGCCAAAAACATTCAGTACTTC.

The chain employs TRBV13 and TRBJ2-1; 10 nucleotides line up with TRBD2. The CDR3 runs 15 residues. V was clipped by 5 bases and J by 4 bases; unmatched bases: 5. In germline, CDR1 is PRHDT, CDR2 FYEKMQ (reference sequence). The CDR3 loop is CASSPGTSAYNEQFF. The CDR3 nucleotides are TGTGCCAGCAGCCCAGGGACTAGCGCTTACAATGAGCAGTTCTTC.

The chain combines TRBV19 with TRBJ2-7, with 9 bases identical to TRBD1. Trimming took 5 bases from V and 2 from J; bases not matched to a gene: 4. Germline loops: CDR1 LNHDA, CDR2 SQIVND (reference sequence). This CDR3 has 14 residues. This chain's CDR3 is CASSAGQGPYEQYF. CDR3 nucleotide sequence: TGTGCCAGTAGTGCGGGACAGGGCCCCTACGAGCAGTACTTC.

The genes are TRBV7-8 and TRBJ1-2, with TRBD1 as a possible D gene (5 bases). Germline assignment: CDR1 SGHVS and CDR2 FQNEAQ. V lost 0 bases and J 4 bases, leaving 9 bases between the germline ends. The CDR3 is 14 amino acids. The CDR3 spells CASSLAQGSYGYTF. Written as DNA, the CDR3 is TGTGCCAGCAGCTTAGCGCAGGGTAGCTATGGCTACACCTTC.

A single count supports this clone. This sequence joins TRBV19 and TRBJ2-7; D remains unclear. Germline CDR1 reads LNHDA; CDR2 reads SQIVND (reference sequence). This CDR3 spans 12 amino acids. V dropped 5 bases and J dropped 2 bases, with 7 bases sitting between them. This chain's CDR3 is CASSHRPYEQYF. CDR3 in DNA: TGTGCCAGTAGTCACAGACCCTACGAGCAGTACTTC. Supplemented by reference TRBV19 and TRBJ2-7, the full variable domain reads DGGITQSPKYLFRKEGQNVTLSCEQNLNHDAMYWYRQDPGQGLRLIYYSQIVNDFQKGDIAEGYSVSREKKESFPLTVTSAQKNPTAFYLCASSHRPYEQYFGPGTRLTVT.

The chain combines TRBV11-1 with TRBJ2-5, with D perhaps TRBD2 (6 bases). Trimming shortened V by 5 bases and J by 2 bases, and 9 bases separated the two germline ends. This CDR3 comprises 13 residues. Per germline, CDR1 SGHAT and CDR2 FQDESV (reference sequence). As DNA, the CDR3 is TGTGCCAGCAGCCGACTAGTACAAGAGACCCAGTACTTC. As protein: CASSRLVQETQYF. The whole variable domain, filled in from reference TRBV11-1 and TRBJ2-5, reads EAEVAQSPRYKITEKSQAVAFWCDPISGHATLYWYRQILGQGPELLVQFQDESVVDDSQLPKDRFSAERLKGVDSTLKIQPAELGDSAMYLCASSRLVQETQYFGPGTRLLVL.

In its sample, this clone was seen a few times. Different DNA sequences within this sample yield the same CDR3. The V gene is TRBV4-1, the J gene TRBJ1-5, with a tentative D call TRBD1 (6 bases). Trimming took 3 bases from V and 4 from J, leaving 10 bases between them. The CDR3 loop spans 14 amino acids. Germline V gene sequence: CDR1 MGHRA, CDR2 YSYEKL. In DNA form, the CDR3 reads TGCGCCAGCAGCCAGTCGACAGGAAATCAGCCCCAGCATTTT. Translation gives CASSQSTGNQPQHF.